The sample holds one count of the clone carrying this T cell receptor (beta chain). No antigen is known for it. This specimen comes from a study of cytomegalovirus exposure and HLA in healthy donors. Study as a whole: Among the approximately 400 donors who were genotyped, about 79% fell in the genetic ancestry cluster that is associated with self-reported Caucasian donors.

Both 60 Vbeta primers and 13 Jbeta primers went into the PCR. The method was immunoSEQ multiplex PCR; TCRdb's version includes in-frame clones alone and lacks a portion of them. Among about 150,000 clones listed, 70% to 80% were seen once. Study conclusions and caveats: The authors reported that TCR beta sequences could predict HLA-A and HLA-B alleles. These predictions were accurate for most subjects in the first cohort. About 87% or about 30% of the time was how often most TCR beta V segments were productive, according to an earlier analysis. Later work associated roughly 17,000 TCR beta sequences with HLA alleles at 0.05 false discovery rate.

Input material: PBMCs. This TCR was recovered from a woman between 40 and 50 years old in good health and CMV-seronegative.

In DNA, the CDR3 is TGTGCCTGGAGTGAAACAGGATCTGGCTACACCTTC. This translates into CAWSETGSGYTF. The chain uses TRBV30 and TRBJ1-2, with D perhaps matching TRBD1 (5 bases). The germline CDR1 and CDR2 sequences are GTSNPN and SVGIG (reference sequence). V lost 1 base, J lost 7 bases, and 10 bases lay in between. This CDR3 spans 12 amino acids.